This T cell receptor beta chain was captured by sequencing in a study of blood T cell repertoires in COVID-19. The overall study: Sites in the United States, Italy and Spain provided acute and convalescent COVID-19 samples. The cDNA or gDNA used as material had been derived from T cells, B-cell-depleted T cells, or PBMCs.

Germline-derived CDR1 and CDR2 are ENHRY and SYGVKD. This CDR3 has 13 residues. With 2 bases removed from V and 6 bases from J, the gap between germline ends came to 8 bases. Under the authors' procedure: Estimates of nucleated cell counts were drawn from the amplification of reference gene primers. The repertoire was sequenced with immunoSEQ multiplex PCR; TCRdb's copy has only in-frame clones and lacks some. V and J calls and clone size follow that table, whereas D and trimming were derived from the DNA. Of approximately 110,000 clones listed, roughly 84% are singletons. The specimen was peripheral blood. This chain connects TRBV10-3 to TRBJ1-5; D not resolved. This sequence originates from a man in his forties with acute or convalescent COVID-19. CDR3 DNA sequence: TGTGCCATCAGTGAGGTAGGAGGTCAGCCCCAGCATTTT. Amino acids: CAISEVGGQPQHF.